This T cell receptor (beta chain) came from a study of spatial heterogeneity in lung cancer. Across the whole study: Taken at a median of around 22 months after resection, follow-up PBMC samples underwent sequencing when available.

Germline lookup yields CDR1 MDHEN and CDR2 SYDVKM. The V and J ends lost 2 bases and 3 bases respectively, with 5 bases between them. This CDR3 is 12 amino acids long. As for time point: blood at routine non-recurrence follow-up after resection. Unsorted tumor, nontumor lung tissue or cryopreserved PBMC supplied the whole RNA. This clonotype was seen only a few times. TCRdb reprocessed the 5' RACE reads via MiXCR and lists one record per CDR3 protein. In the table there are about 29,000 distinct CDR3 sequences, around 9.3% of which are singletons. This clonotype was obtained from a female donor with early-stage non-small cell lung cancer. The specimen comprised PBMCs, sampled at follow-up. The chain recombines TRBV28 with TRBJ2-7; D uncertain. The CDR3 DNA reads as TGTGCCAGCAGTTTACGATTCTACGAGCAGTACTTC. As protein: CASSLRFYEQYF.